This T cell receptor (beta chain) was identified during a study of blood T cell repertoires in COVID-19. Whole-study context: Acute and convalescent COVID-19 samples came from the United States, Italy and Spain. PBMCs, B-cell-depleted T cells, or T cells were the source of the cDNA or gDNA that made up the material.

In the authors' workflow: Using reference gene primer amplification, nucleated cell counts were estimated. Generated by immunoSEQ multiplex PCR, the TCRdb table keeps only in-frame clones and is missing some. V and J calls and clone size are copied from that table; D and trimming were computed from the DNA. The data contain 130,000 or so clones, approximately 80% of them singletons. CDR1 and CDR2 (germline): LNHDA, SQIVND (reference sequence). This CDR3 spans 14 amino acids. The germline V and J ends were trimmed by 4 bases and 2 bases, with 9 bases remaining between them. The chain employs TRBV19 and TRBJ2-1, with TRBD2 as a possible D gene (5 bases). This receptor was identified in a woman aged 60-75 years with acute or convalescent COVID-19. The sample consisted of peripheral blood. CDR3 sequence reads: CASSRGNTYNEQFF. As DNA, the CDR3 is TGTGCCAGTAGTAGAGGGAACACCTACAATGAGCAGTTCTTC.